These T cell receptor beta chains were read from a single sample in a study of OX40 agonist ivuxolimab in advanced cancers. Profiling relied on immunoSEQ multiplex PCR, and the TCRdb table lists in-frame clones only, not all of them. The repertoire consists of roughly 92,000 clones, with 91% occurring once and the leading ten covering 8.7%. The starting material was CD4+ or CD8+ T cells sorted from blood, obtained in a trial of the OX40 agonist ivuxolimab. These TCRs come from an adult with an advanced solid tumor such as melanoma, head and neck, liver or kidney cancer. Both conserved end residues are part of each CDR3. A D gene is named only where the DNA matches it firmly. Clone size, where shown, is once, few, many, or a class for clones that have expanded.

D gene | J gene | V gene | clone size | CDR3 protein | CDR3 DNA
NA | TRBJ2-7 | TRBV30 | NA | CARRTHGEQYF | TGTGCCCGTAGGACCCACGGCGAGCAGTACTTC
NA | TRBJ2-7 | TRBV27 | NA | CASSPYYTPPNYEQYF | TGTGCCAGCAGTCCCTACTACACCCCTCCGAATTACGAGCAGTACTTC
TRBD2 | TRBJ2-5 | TRBV11-3 | NA | CASSLGGTSGGRETQYF | TGTGCCAGCAGCTTAGGCGGGACTAGCGGCGGTCGGGAGACCCAGTACTTC
NA | TRBJ2-1 | TRBV11-2 | NA | CASPATFF | TGTGCCAGCCCAGCGACCTTCTTC
NA | TRBJ1-4 | TRBV11-3 | NA | CASSLSATTNEKLFF | TGTGCCAGCAGCTTATCTGCCACAACTAATGAAAAACTGTTTTTT
NA | TRBJ1-5 | TRBV6-5 | NA | CASSYSSGNQPQHF | TGTGCCAGCAGTTACTCTTCCGGCAATCAGCCCCAGCATTTT
NA | TRBJ1-5 | TRBV10-2 | NA | CASRGVSNQPQHF | TGCGCCAGCAGAGGGGTAAGCAATCAGCCCCAGCATTTT
NA | TRBJ2-3 | TRBV27 | NA | CASSRGASSDTQYF | TGTGCCAGCTCCCGAGGGGCTAGCAGTGATACGCAGTATTTT
NA | TRBJ2-5 | TRBV5-4 | NA | CAVSGLGGETQYF | TGTGCTGTCTCGGGCCTAGGTGGAGAGACCCAGTACTTC
TRBD1 | TRBJ2-7 | TRBV6-1 | NA | CASSVIQGASEGEQYF | TGTGCCAGCAGTGTTATACAGGGGGCGTCGGAAGGCGAGCAGTACTTC
TRBD1 | TRBJ1-1 | TRBV19 | once | CASSPTDRADTEAFF | TGTGCCAGTAGTCCTACGGACAGGGCGGACACTGAAGCTTTCTTT
NA | TRBJ1-3 | TRBV13 | NA | CASSSTGFSGNTIYF | TGTGCCAGCAGCTCAACAGGGTTCTCTGGAAACACCATATATTTT
NA | TRBJ2-7 | TRBV30 | NA | CAWSQDASYEQYF | TGTGCCTGGTCTCAGGACGCCTCCTACGAGCAGTACTTC
NA | TRBJ2-7 | TRBV2 | NA | CASSALPPSPYEQYF | TGTGCCAGCAGTGCGTTGCCCCCAAGCCCCTACGAGCAGTACTTC
TRBD1 | TRBJ2-7 | TRBV18 | NA | CASSPGQGAVEQYF | TGTGCCAGCTCACCAGGGCAGGGGGCGGTCGAGCAGTACTTC
NA | TRBJ1-2 | TRBV10-1 | few | CASSEGPDYGYTF | TGCGCCAGCAGTGAAGGACCTGACTATGGCTACACCTTC
NA | TRBJ1-2 | TRBV29-1 | NA | CSVEEGGYLGYGYTF | TGCAGCGTTGAGGAGGGGGGCTATTTGGGCTATGGCTACACCTTC
TRBD2 | TRBJ2-1 | TRBV11-2 | NA | CASSLDLGTSGRRPYNEQFF | TGTGCCAGCAGCTTAGATCTCGGGACTAGCGGGAGACGACCCTACAATGAGCAGTTCTTC
TRBD2 | TRBJ2-7 | TRBV30 | NA | CATATSGTYEQYF | TGTGCCACAGCGACTAGCGGAACCTACGAGCAGTACTTC
NA | TRBJ2-7 | TRBV10-3 | NA | CAISDSGAYEQYF | TGTGCCATCAGTGACAGTGGGGCCTACGAGCAGTACTTC
NA | TRBJ1-1 | TRBV6-6 | NA | CASGGDRNTEAFF | TGTGCCAGCGGAGGAGACAGAAACACTGAAGCTTTCTTT
NA | TRBJ2-1 | TRBV15 | NA | CATRGTGSYNEQFF | TGTGCCACCAGGGGAACGGGCTCCTACAATGAGCAGTTCTTC
TRBD2 | TRBJ2-7 | TRBV4-1 | once | CASSQDPFRRENSYEQYF | TGCGCCAGCAGCCAAGACCCCTTCAGGCGGGAGAACTCCTACGAGCAGTACTTC
NA | TRBJ2-7 | TRBV6-5 | once | CASRSSGSYEQYF | TGTGCCAGCCGCAGTTCGGGGTCCTACGAGCAGTACTTC
TRBD1 | TRBJ1-2 | TRBV6-5 | NA | CASSYSWGQGDGYTF | TGTGCCAGCAGTTACTCGTGGGGACAGGGCGATGGCTACACCTTC
NA | TRBJ1-2 | TRBV15 | NA | CATSRVGRDYGYTF | TGTGCCACCAGCAGAGTAGGCCGGGACTATGGCTACACCTTC
TRBD1 | TRBJ2-7 | TRBV10-3 | NA | CAISESRTGMVEQYF | TGTGCCATCAGTGAGTCAAGGACAGGGATGGTCGAGCAGTACTTC
NA | TRBJ1-2 | TRBV28 | NA | CASSFGTGRTYGYTF | TGTGCCAGCAGTTTCGGTACAGGGCGTACCTATGGCTACACCTTC
NA | TRBJ1-1 | TRBV11-3 | NA | CASRGHTEAFF | TGTGCCAGCAGGGGTCACACTGAAGCTTTCTTT
NA | TRBJ2-1 | TRBV6-6 | NA | CASSYSRRNEQFF | TGTGCCAGCAGTTACTCGAGGCGGAATGAGCAGTTCTTC
TRBD1 | TRBJ1-1 | TRBV18 | few | CASSSGGEATEAFF | TGTGCCAGCTCTTCAGGGGGCGAGGCCACTGAAGCTTTCTTT
NA | TRBJ2-2 | TRBV7-3 | NA | CASSRTSGIRTNTGELFF | TGTGCCAGCAGCCGTACCTCGGGGATCCGAACTAACACCGGGGAGCTGTTTTTT
TRBD1 | TRBJ1-2 | TRBV5-6 | NA | CASSNHALGGPFNYGYTF | TGTGCCAGCAGCAACCATGCGTTAGGGGGCCCCTTTAACTATGGCTACACCTTC
NA | TRBJ2-1 | TRBV4-2 | NA | CASSPISGLNYNEQFF | TGTGCCAGCAGCCCGATTTCGGGACTCAACTACAATGAGCAGTTCTTC
TRBD2 | TRBJ2-3 | TRBV9 | once | CASSGGLAGGIDTQYF | TGTGCCAGCAGCGGCGGACTAGCGGGAGGTATTGATACGCAGTATTTT
TRBD2 | TRBJ2-7 | TRBV20-1 | few | CSAKAGVEQYF | TGCAGTGCTAAAGCGGGAGTCGAGCAGTACTTC
NA | TRBJ1-4 | TRBV19 | NA | CASSPPGKLGKLFF | TGTGCCAGTAGTCCTCCCGGGAAGCTAGGAAAACTGTTTTTT
NA | TRBJ1-4 | TRBV28 | NA | CASSPSPTNEKLFF | TGTGCCAGCAGTCCGTCGCCGACTAATGAAAAACTGTTTTTT
NA | TRBJ2-3 | TRBV6-4 | NA | CASSDGQGGGDTQYF | TGTGCCAGCAGTGATGGGCAGGGTGGCGGAGATACGCAGTATTTT
NA | TRBJ2-5 | TRBV11-3 | NA | CASSYYAGPGRKVETQYF | TGTGCCAGCAGTTATTACGCGGGACCGGGCAGAAAAGTTGAGACCCAGTACTTC
NA | TRBJ2-5 | TRBV6-1 | many | CASSPSMRETQYF | TGTGCCAGCAGCCCCTCGATGAGGGAGACCCAGTACTTC
NA | TRBJ2-7 | TRBV27 | NA | CASSLSSVLWGQYF | TGTGCCAGCAGTTTATCGAGTGTGTTATGGGGGCAGTACTTC
NA | TRBJ1-2 | TRBV5-4 | NA | CASSLDTANYGYTF | TGTGCCAGCAGCTTGGATACAGCTAACTATGGCTACACCTTC
NA | TRBJ1-1 | TRBV28 | once | CASSTSRSPGNTEAFF | TGTGCCAGCAGTACTTCCCGATCCCCAGGGAACACTGAAGCTTTCTTT
TRBD1 | TRBJ1-6 | TRBV6-7 | NA | CASKTTGAETSPLHF | TGTGCCAGCAAGACGACAGGGGCCGAAACTTCACCCCTCCACTTT
NA | TRBJ1-1 | TRBV5-1 | few | CASSFQGMNTEAFF | TGCGCCAGCAGCTTCCAGGGGATGAATACTGAAGCTTTCTTT
NA | TRBJ1-3 | TRBV5-6 | NA | CASSLQTAGNTIYF | TGTGCCAGCAGCTTGCAAACAGCTGGAAACACCATATATTTT
TRBD1 | TRBJ1-4 | TRBV28 | NA | CASSLTGVTNEKLFF | TGTGCCAGCAGTCTCACAGGGGTAACTAATGAAAAACTGTTTTTT
NA | TRBJ1-2 | TRBV11-2 | NA | CASSGGDGDYGYTF | TGTGCCAGCAGCGGTGGGGACGGGGACTATGGCTACACCTTC
TRBD1 | TRBJ2-7 | TRBV5-1 | NA | CASSLGTGASYEQYF | TGCGCCAGCAGCTTGGGGACAGGGGCCTCCTACGAGCAGTACTTC
NA | TRBJ1-1 | TRBV19 | NA | CASSQRMANTEAFF | TGTGCCAGTAGTCAGCGGATGGCGAACACTGAAGCTTTCTTT
NA | TRBJ2-3 | TRBV5-1 | NA | CASSLNWEGTDTQYF | TGCGCCAGCAGCTTGAATTGGGAGGGCACAGATACGCAGTATTTT
TRBD1 | TRBJ2-7 | TRBV7-9 | NA | CASSRDRGPGEQYF | TGTGCCAGCAGCCGGGACAGGGGGCCGGGCGAGCAGTACTTC
NA | TRBJ2-1 | TRBV10-3 | NA | CAISATGTLWNEQFF | TGTGCCATCAGTGCCACTGGGACCCTGTGGAATGAGCAGTTCTTC